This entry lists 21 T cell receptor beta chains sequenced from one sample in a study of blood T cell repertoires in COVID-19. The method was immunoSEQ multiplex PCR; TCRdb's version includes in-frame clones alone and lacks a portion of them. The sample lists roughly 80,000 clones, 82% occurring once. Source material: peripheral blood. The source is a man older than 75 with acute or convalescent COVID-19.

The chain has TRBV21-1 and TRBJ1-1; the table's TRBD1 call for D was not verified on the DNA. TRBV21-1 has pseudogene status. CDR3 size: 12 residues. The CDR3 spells CASKGRNTEAFF. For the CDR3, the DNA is TGTGCCAGCAAGGGGCGGAACACTGAAGCTTTCTTT.

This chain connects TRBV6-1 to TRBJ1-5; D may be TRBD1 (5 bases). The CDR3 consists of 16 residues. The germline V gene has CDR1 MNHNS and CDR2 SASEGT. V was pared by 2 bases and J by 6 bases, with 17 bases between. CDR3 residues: CASSERIGQGGQPQHF. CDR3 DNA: TGTGCCAGCAGTGAAAGGATAGGGCAGGGCGGTCAGCCCCAGCATTTT.

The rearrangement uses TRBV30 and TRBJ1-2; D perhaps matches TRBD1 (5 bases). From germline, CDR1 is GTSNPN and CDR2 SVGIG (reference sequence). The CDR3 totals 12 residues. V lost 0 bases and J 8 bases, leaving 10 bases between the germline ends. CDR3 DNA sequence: TGTGCCTGGAGTGTATTGGGGCCCGGCTACACCTTC. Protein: CAWSVLGPGYTF.

The CDR3 protein is CASSQQGTSGNTIYF. The CDR3 DNA reads TGTGCCAGCAGCCAACAAGGGACATCAGGAAACACCATATATTTT. This chain joins TRBV11-2 and TRBJ1-3, with D possibly being TRBD1 (6 bases). The CDR3 loop spans 15 amino acids. Trimming left V 5 bases short and J 4 bases short, with 15 bases between. Per germline, CDR1 SGHAT and CDR2 FQNNGV.

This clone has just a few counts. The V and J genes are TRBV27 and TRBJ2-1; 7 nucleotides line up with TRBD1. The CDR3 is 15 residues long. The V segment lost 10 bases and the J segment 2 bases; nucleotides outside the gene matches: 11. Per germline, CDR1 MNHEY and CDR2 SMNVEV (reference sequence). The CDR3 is CATTRTGGTYNEQFF. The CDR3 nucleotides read TGTGCCACCACCCGGACAGGCGGCACCTACAATGAGCAGTTCTTC.

The CDR3 is CASSYRGFGTDTQYF. CDR3 bases: TGTGCCAGCAGCTACAGGGGATTTGGCACAGATACGCAGTATTTT. J is TRBJ2-3 and V is TRBV5-5; TRBD1 aligns across 7 bases. V dropped 3 bases and J dropped 1; count of bases not matched to a gene: 5. Germline CDR1 reads SGHKS; CDR2 reads YYEKEE (reference sequence). This CDR3 spans 15 amino acids.

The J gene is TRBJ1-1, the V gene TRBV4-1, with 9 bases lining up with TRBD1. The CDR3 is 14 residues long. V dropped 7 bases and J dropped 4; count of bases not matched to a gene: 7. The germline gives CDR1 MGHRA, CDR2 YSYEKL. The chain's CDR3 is CASMGTGWGTEAFF. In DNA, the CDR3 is TGCGCCAGCATGGGGACAGGGTGGGGCACTGAAGCTTTCTTT.

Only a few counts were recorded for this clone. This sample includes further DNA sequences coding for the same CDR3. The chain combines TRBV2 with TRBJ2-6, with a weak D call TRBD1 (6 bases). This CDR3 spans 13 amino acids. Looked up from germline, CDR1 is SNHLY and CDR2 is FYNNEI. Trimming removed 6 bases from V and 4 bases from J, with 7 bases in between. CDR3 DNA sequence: TGTGCCAGCAGAGGACAGGGGGCCAACGTCCTGACTTTC. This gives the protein CASRGQGANVLTF.

CDR3 DNA: TGTGCCAGCAGCCTTACTAGCGGGGGGGCGGGATATACGCAGTATTTT. Translated: CASSLTSGGAGYTQYF. This rearrangement joins TRBV7-8 to TRBJ2-3; TRBD2 aligns across 13 bases. The CDR3 has 16 residues. Losses at the gene ends were 5 bases for V and 7 bases for J; bases not matched to a gene: 9. Germline loops: CDR1 SGHVS, CDR2 FQNEAQ. Combining the CDR3 with reference TRBV7-8 and TRBJ2-3 gives the whole variable domain GAGVSQSPRYKVAKRGQDVALRCDPISGHVSLFWYQQALGQGPEFLTYFQNEAQLDKSGLPSDRFFAERPEGSVSTLKIQRTQQEDSAVYLCASSLTSGGAGYTQYFGPGTRLTVL.

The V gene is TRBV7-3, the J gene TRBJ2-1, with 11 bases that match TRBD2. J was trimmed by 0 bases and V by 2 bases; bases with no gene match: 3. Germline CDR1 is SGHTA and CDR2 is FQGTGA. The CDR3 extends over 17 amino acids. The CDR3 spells CASSLLAGGRSYNEQFF. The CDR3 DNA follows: TGTGCCAGCAGCTTACTAGCGGGGGGTCGCTCCTACAATGAGCAGTTCTTC.

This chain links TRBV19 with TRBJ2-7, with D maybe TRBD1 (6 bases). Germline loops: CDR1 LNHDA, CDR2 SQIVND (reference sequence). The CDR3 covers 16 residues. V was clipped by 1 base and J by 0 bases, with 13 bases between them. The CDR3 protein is CASSIVQGGGSYEQYF. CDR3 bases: TGTGCCAGTAGTATAGTACAGGGTGGTGGCTCCTACGAGCAGTACTTC.

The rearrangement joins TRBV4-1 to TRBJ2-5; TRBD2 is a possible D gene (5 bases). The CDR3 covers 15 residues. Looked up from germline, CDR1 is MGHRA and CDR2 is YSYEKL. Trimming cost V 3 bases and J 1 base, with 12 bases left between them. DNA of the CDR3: TGCGCCAGCAGCCACCGTCTAGCATCCCAAGAGACCCAGTACTTC. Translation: CASSHRLASQETQYF.

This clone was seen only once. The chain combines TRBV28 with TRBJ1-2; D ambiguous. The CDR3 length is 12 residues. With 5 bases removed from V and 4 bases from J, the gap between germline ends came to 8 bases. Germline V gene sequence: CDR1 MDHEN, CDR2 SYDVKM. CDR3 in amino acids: CASSLNSYGYTF. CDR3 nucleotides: TGTGCCAGCAGTCTGAATAGCTATGGCTACACCTTC.

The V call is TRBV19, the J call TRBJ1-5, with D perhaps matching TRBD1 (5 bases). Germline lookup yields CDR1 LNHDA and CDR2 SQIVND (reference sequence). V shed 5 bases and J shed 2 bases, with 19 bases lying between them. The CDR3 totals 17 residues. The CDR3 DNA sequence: TGTGCCAGTAGTTCCAACCGGGTCCCGGGGGGCAATCAGCCCCAGCATTTT. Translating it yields CASSSNRVPGGNQPQHF.

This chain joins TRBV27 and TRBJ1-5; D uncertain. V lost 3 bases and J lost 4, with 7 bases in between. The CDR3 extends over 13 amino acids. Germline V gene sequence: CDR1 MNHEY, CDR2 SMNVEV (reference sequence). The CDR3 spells CASSLARNQPQHF. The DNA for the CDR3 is TGTGCCAGCAGTTTGGCCAGGAATCAGCCCCAGCATTTT.

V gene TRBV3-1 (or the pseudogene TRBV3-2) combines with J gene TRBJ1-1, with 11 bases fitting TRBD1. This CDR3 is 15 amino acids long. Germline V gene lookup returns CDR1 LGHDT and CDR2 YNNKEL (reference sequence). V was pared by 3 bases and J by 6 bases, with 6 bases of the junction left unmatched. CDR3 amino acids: CASSQAGQGGSEAFF. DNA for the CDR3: TGTGCCAGCAGCCAGGCGGGACAGGGGGGATCTGAAGCTTTCTTT.

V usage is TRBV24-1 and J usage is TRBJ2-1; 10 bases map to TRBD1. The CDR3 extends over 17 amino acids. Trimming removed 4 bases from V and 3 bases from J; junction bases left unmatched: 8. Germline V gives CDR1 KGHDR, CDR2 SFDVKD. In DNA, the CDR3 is TGTGCCACCAGTGACGCCGGGACAGGGGCTAACTACAATGAGCAGTTCTTC. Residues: CATSDAGTGANYNEQFF.

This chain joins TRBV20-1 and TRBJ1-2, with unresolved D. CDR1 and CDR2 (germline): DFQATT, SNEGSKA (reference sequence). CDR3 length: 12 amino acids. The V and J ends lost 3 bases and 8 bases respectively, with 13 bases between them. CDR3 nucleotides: TGCAGTGCTAGTTATTTCGGGTCCGGCTACACCTTC. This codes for CSASYFGSGYTF.

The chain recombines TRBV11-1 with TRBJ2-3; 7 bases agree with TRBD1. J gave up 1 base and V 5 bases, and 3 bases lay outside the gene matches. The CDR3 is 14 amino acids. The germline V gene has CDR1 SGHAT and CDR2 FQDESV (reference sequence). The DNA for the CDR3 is TGTGCCAGCAGCACCACAGGGGGCACAGATACGCAGTATTTT. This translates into CASSTTGGTDTQYF.

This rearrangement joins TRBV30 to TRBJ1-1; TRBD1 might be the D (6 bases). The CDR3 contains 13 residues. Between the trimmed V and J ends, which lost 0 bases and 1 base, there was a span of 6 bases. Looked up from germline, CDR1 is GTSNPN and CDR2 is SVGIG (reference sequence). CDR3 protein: CAWSVDRNTEAFF. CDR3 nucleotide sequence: TGTGCCTGGAGTGTGGACAGGAACACTGAAGCTTTCTTT. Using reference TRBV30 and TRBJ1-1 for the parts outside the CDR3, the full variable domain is SQTIHQWPATLVQPVGSPLSLECTVEGTSNPNLYWYRQAAGRGLQLLFYSVGIGQISSEVPQNLSASRPQDRQFILSSKKLLLSDSGFYLCAWSVDRNTEAFFGQGTRLTVV.

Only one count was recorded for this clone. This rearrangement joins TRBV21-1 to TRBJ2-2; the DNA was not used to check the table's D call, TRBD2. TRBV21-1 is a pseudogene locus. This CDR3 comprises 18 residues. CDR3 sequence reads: CASSKADSGGANTGELFF. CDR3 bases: TGTGCCAGCAGCAAAGCGGATAGCGGGGGGGCGAACACCGGGGAGCTGTTTTTT.